This T cell receptor beta chain was observed in a study of blood T cell repertoires in COVID-19 (dated by TCRdb to 2019 to 2021). Background on the whole study: Collaborator samples came from the United States, Italy and Spain and covered acute and convalescent phases of COVID-19. The repertoires were made available in a free public database intended to serve as a resource for research on the immune response to SARS-CoV-2. The sample metadata nearly always contained a de-identified subject ID, COVID-19 status, age in years and sex. Samples were obtained from the ongoing ImmuneRACE study (first 160 participants) and from roughly 1,300 subjects provided by 6 global collaborators. Where available, HLA class I and class II types were taken from metadata supplied by the sample provider and were not determined by assay-based typing. Subjects who had been exposed to COVID-19, were actively infected with it, or had recovered from it provided the deeply sampled blood TCRbeta repertoires that made up the dataset. The prospective study material was composed of cDNA or gDNA derived from T cells, B-cell-depleted T cells, or PBMCs.

The immunoSEQ Assay, a bias-controlled multiplex PCR, was used to amplify TCRbeta CDR3 regions from genomic DNA. Concerning the study's data processing: Nucleated cell counts per sample were estimated from amplification of reference gene primers within the assay. To quantify the absolute abundance of each unique TCRbeta CDR3 rearrangement, sequence reads were collapsed and filtered. Productive Simpson clonality was computed per sample as the square root of Simpson's diversity index over productive rearrangements. In its TCRdb copy, this immuneACCESS table keeps in-frame sequences only and misses some clones. Where compared with another copy, unresolved V genes explain less than half of these, and the others have no known cause. V and J calls and clone size are as listed in that table; D and trimming were resolved from the DNA. This sample holds 350,000 to 450,000 clones; around nine tenths were observed only once. 7.1% of the sample is in the top ten clones.

Beyond this particular receptor, the publication reports: The quantity of clinical and demographic metadata differed by source and by participant and was supplied without curation.

In Seattle, one collaborating source enrolled patients while the infection was active and tracked those patients longitudinally over the course of disease. Each collaborating institution followed its own protocols to collect whole blood in K2EDTA tubes. Collaborator samples were shipped for TCRbeta analysis as frozen whole blood, isolated PBMCs, or DNA extracted from either sample type. A word on this clone: Its antigen is currently not known. Base qualities are missing; no much larger clone stands one base away.

The germline V gene provides CDR1 SGHTA and CDR2 FQGNSA. Ends trimmed: V by 6 bases, J by 5 bases; bases unmatched to a gene: 7. CDR3 length: 14 amino acids, cysteine to phenylalanine. Here the CDR3 DNA is all that survives: 42 bases in frame from base 1. The TCR originated in a woman in her sixties or seventies with COVID-19, enrolled during active disease. The chain is assembled from TRBV7-2 and TRBJ2-5, with 9 bases matching TRBD1. What was sequenced was peripheral blood. The nucleotide sequence is given as TGTGCCAGCAGTGCTACAGGGGGCGGGGAGACCCAGTACTTC. This sequence encodes CASSATGGGETQYF.